This T cell receptor beta chain was retrieved from a study of OX40 agonist ivuxolimab in advanced cancers. Study summary: The dose-escalation cohort was roughly 84% male, with a mean age of 60 years, ranging roughly 20 to 80. Allowance was made for prior anti-PD-1, anti-PD-L1 or anti-CTLA-4 therapy, and 40% had some.

The study's findings and limits: Clonal expansion was seen in CD4+ and CD8+ blood T cells by week 6 at 0.1 to 3.0 mg/kg.

Only in-frame clones appear in the TCRdb table, and some are missing; sequencing was by immunoSEQ multiplex PCR. The sample comprises about 18,000 clones, 80% to 90% of which are singletons, and 55% to 65% rests with the top ten. This clone came up once. Its specificity is unknown. In germline, CDR1 is MNHEY, CDR2 SMNVEV (reference sequence). V was cut by 5 bases and J by 6 bases, with 14 bases left in between. The CDR3 extends over 13 amino acids. The input for sequencing was CD4+ or CD8+ T cells sorted from blood, taken in a trial of the OX40 agonist ivuxolimab. This receptor was obtained from an adult with an advanced solid tumor such as melanoma, head and neck, liver or kidney cancer. The rearrangement links TRBV27 to TRBJ2-7; tentatively, D is TRBD1 (6 bases). For the CDR3, the DNA is TGTGCCAGCAGTCACCTGCAGGGGACCGAGCAGTACTTC. Translating it yields CASSHLQGTEQYF.